These 7 T cell receptor beta chains originate from one sample sequenced in a study of T cell responses to AZD1222 COVID-19 vaccine. The data were produced by immunoSEQ multiplex PCR, yet TCRdb's version contains in-frame clones alone and is incomplete. The table has about 120,000 clones, approximately 87% seen once; the top ten hold roughly 3.5%. This material consisted of peripheral blood, taken on day 0 of AZD1222 vaccination. These receptors all come from an adult in good health.

This sequence joins TRBV29-1 and TRBJ1-4; D is unresolved. Trimming stripped 3 bases from V and 11 bases from J, with 16 bases between. This CDR3 region has 13 residues. Per germline, CDR1 SQVTM and CDR2 ANQGSEA. CDR3 amino acids: CSVDSPGSDKLFF. CDR3 nucleotides: TGCAGCGTTGACTCTCCGGGGTCGGATAAACTGTTTTTT.

The rearrangement joins TRBV19 to TRBJ2-7, with D maybe TRBD1 (6 bases). The germline CDR1 and CDR2 sequences are LNHDA and SQIVND (reference sequence). CDR3 length: 14 amino acids. Trimming took off 4 bases at V and 7 bases at J, with 17 bases between the two ends. CDR3 in DNA: TGTGCCAGTAGTACGACAGGCCTTGTACGAGAGCAGTACTTC. As protein: CASSTTGLVREQYF. Full variable domain (rest looked up from reference TRBV19 and TRBJ2-7): DGGITQSPKYLFRKEGQNVTLSCEQNLNHDAMYWYRQDPGQGLRLIYYSQIVNDFQKGDIAEGYSVSREKKESFPLTVTSAQKNPTAFYLCASSTTGLVREQYFGPGTRLTVT.

This sequence joins TRBV19 and TRBJ1-1; 8 bases agree with TRBD1. V shed 7 bases and J 5 bases; nucleotides not matched to a gene: 6. Germline V lookup: CDR1 LNHDA, CDR2 SQIVND (reference sequence). CDR3 length equals 13 residues. This chain's CDR3 is CASTRTGITEAFF. CDR3 sequence (DNA): TGTGCCAGTACCCGGACAGGGATAACTGAAGCTTTCTTT.

The chain joins TRBV3-1 (or the pseudogene TRBV3-2) to TRBJ2-7, with D tentatively TRBD1 (5 bases). The CDR3 is 12 amino acids. The germline gives CDR1 LGHDT, CDR2 YNNKEL (reference sequence). V lost 5 bases and J lost 2, with 7 bases in between. The CDR3 here is CASSKGTYEQYF. CDR3 DNA sequence: TGTGCCAGCAGCAAGGGGACCTACGAGCAGTACTTC.

The chain carries TRBV7-9 and TRBJ1-5; D is unresolved. Trimming cost V 5 bases and J 1 base, with 9 bases left between them. The CDR3 totals 14 residues. The V gene's germline CDR1 is SEHNR and CDR2 FQNEAQ (reference sequence). CDR3 bases: TGTGCCAGCAGCACGGGCCTAAGCAATCAGCCCCAGCATTTT. Protein sequence: CASSTGLSNQPQHF.

The chain is built from TRBV7-9 and TRBJ1-4; 7 bases fit TRBD1. This CDR3 has 17 amino acids. The germline CDR1 and CDR2 sequences are SEHNR and FQNEAQ (reference sequence). J was trimmed by 5 bases and V by 1 base; bases with no gene match: 10. The CDR3 here is CASSLVSNYRGNEKLFF. DNA for the CDR3: TGTGCCAGCAGCTTAGTCTCTAACTACAGGGGAAATGAAAAACTGTTTTTT.

J is TRBJ1-6 and V is TRBV28; 10 nucleotides match TRBD1. This CDR3 comprises 15 residues. V lost 5 bases to trimming and J lost 7 bases; unmatched junction nucleotides: 5. Germline CDR1 reads MDHEN; CDR2 reads SYDVKM. The DNA for the CDR3 is TGTGCCAGCAGTCTCGGACAGGGGGGAAATTCACCCCTCCACTTT. Translated: CASSLGQGGNSPLHF.